This paragraph reports one TCR beta chain. What it binds is unknown. The CDR3 has 15 residues. From germline, CDR1 is SGHRS and CDR2 YFSETQ. V was trimmed by 2 bases and J by 4 bases, leaving 12 bases between them. Recent acute infections and vaccinations were absent in the healthy HIV-negative adult donors. The sample originates from a study of shared clonotypes between healthy human individuals. Study-wide context: CD4 naive cells filled three plates per donor, CD4 memory three, CD8 naive two and CD8 memory one. Study results and limitations: Despite large depth, rarefaction showed incomplete sorted-subset sequencing.

Authors' processing steps: Junction-only sequences without quality scores came from ImmunoSEQ, so filtering differed. TCRdb's table, derived via immunoSEQ multiplex PCR, lists solely in-frame clones and lacks some. The D gene and trimming were derived from the DNA, and the V and J assignments and clone size from that table. This sample yields more than 2 million clones, of which 90% to 96% are seen a single time; approximately 0.13% belongs to the top ten. The clonotype originates from a man aged 18 to 29 in good health. This sequence joins TRBV5-1 and TRBJ2-2, with a tentative D call TRBD1 (6 bases). The sample was naive CD4+ T cells sorted from blood. Subset specified: CD45RA+ positively selected. CDR3 in DNA: TGCGCCAGCAGCTTCGATACAGGGACCACCGGGGAGCTGTTTTTT. It specifies CASSFDTGTTGELFF.